The 9 T cell receptor beta chains reported below all come from one sample, sequenced in a study of T cell responses to AZD1222 COVID-19 vaccine (dated by TCRdb to the early 2020s). The library was prepared using the immunoSEQ multiplex PCR assay. Not all clones reach the TCRdb copy of this immuneACCESS table, which keeps in-frame sequences only. Checked studies attribute under half of the gap to unresolved V genes and leave the rest unexplained. The sample table shows 130,000 or so clones, and around 83% are seen once. Of the sample, approximately 12% is held by the ten largest clones. The time point label for this specimen denotes: baseline before first vaccination. The sequenced sample was peripheral blood, obtained on day 0 of AZD1222 vaccination. The origin of the receptors is an adult in good health.

This clone showed up just once. The chain uses TRBV12-3 or TRBV12-4 and TRBJ1-4; the D is unclear. Trimming took 1 base from V and 6 from J, leaving 3 bases between them. This CDR3 comprises 12 residues. The CDR3 DNA follows: TGTGCCAGCAGTTTAGGTGATGAAAAACTGTTTTTT. Residues: CASSLGDEKLFF.

CDR3 amino acids: CASSLLWTGGETQYF. The CDR3 DNA follows: TGTGCCAGCTCACTTCTATGGACAGGAGGAGAGACCCAGTACTTC. V gene TRBV18 combines with J gene TRBJ2-5; TRBD1 matches 7 bases. CDR1 is KGHSH, CDR2 LQKENI, per germline. V shed 4 bases, J shed 4 bases, and the junction held 9 bases outside the gene matches. CDR3 size: 15 residues.

The rearrangement links TRBV29-1 to TRBJ2-7; D tentatively fits TRBD1 or TRBD2 (5 bases each). The CDR3 length is 11 residues. CDR1 is SQVTM and CDR2 is ANQGSEA in the germline V gene. V lost 6 bases and J lost 7, with 13 bases in between. Here the CDR3 reads CSVGTLGEQYF. CDR3 bases: TGCAGCGTGGGGACGTTAGGGGAGCAGTACTTC.

The V gene is TRBV7-9, the J gene TRBJ2-7, with 14 bases matching TRBD2. The CDR3 length is 17 residues. Germline V CDR1 and CDR2: SEHNR, FQNEAQ (reference sequence). J lost 4 bases, V lost 8 bases, and 13 bases had no gene match. CDR3: CASRRSLGTSGSYEQYF. CDR3 nucleotide sequence: TGTGCCAGCCGTCGTAGCCTCGGGACTAGCGGGAGTTACGAGCAGTACTTC.

This chain connects TRBV5-1 to TRBJ2-7; TRBD2 aligns across 10 bases. Germline CDR1 is SGHRS and CDR2 is YFSETQ. CDR3 length: 15 residues. Trimming removed 2 bases from V and 3 bases from J; junction bases left unmatched: 5. Here the CDR3 reads CASSFTSGTGYEQYF. The DNA for the CDR3 is TGCGCCAGCAGCTTTACTAGCGGGACCGGCTACGAGCAGTACTTC.

The V call is TRBV7-9, the J call TRBJ1-4; D may be TRBD1 (6 bases). The CDR3 has 14 amino acids. From germline, CDR1 is SEHNR and CDR2 FQNEAQ (reference sequence). Between the trimmed V and J ends, which lost 8 bases and 7 bases, there was a span of 17 bases. The CDR3 nucleotides are TGTGCCAGCCGACCACCCAGGGGCGGTGAAAAACTGTTTTTT. Its protein is CASRPPRGGEKLFF.

In its sample, this clone was seen once. V is TRBV5-1 and J is TRBJ2-4, with no clear D. Germline V gives CDR1 SGHRS, CDR2 YFSETQ. This CDR3 has 14 residues. The V gene lost 0 bases and the J gene lost 4 bases, with 8 bases spanning the gap. CDR3 nucleotide sequence: TGCGCCAGCAGCTTGGACTCACGGAAAAACATTCAGTACTTC. Translation: CASSLDSRKNIQYF.

The chain employs TRBV6-7 and TRBJ2-2; the D is unclear. TRBV6-7 belongs to the ORF category, with a function that is uncertain. V was clipped by 0 bases and J by 7 bases, with 9 bases between them. CDR3 length: 14 amino acids. CDR3 protein: CASSYSGLFGELFF. As DNA, the CDR3 is TGTGCCAGCAGTTACTCGGGTTTATTCGGGGAGCTGTTTTTT.

This chain links TRBV3-1 (or the pseudogene TRBV3-2) with TRBJ2-2, with TRBD2 matching over 10 bases. The CDR3 runs to 17 residues. Trimming cost V 3 bases and J 1 base; bases outside gene matches: 5. Germline CDR1 is LGHDT and CDR2 is YNNKEL (reference sequence). Here the CDR3 DNA reads TGTGCCAGCAGCCAGGCTAGCGGGGGCCAGAACACCGGGGAGCTGTTTTTT. This encodes CASSQASGGQNTGELFF.